One TCR beta chain is described in this entry. The table came from immunoSEQ multiplex PCR; TCRdb's copy has only in-frame clones and leaves some out. The sample includes 3,000 to 4,000 clones, 79% of them seen just once. The source of the sample is a study of preoperative IRX-2 immunotherapy in early breast cancer. Germline V CDR1 and CDR2: SGHNT, YENEEA. The CDR3 runs to 16 residues. The ends were cut back, 3 bases at V and 5 bases at J, with 19 bases in the middle. Indicated treatment: preoperative locoregional IRX-2 cytokine immunotherapy. The source was tumor tissue, collected after IRX-2 immunotherapy. J is TRBJ1-2 and V is TRBV11-3, with a weak D call TRBD1 (5 bases). The sequence was collected from a human donor with breast cancer. CDR3 region: CASSLPAGWGPYGYTF. CDR3 nucleotides: TGTGCCAGCAGCTTGCCGGCGGGCTGGGGCCCTTATGGCTACACCTTC.